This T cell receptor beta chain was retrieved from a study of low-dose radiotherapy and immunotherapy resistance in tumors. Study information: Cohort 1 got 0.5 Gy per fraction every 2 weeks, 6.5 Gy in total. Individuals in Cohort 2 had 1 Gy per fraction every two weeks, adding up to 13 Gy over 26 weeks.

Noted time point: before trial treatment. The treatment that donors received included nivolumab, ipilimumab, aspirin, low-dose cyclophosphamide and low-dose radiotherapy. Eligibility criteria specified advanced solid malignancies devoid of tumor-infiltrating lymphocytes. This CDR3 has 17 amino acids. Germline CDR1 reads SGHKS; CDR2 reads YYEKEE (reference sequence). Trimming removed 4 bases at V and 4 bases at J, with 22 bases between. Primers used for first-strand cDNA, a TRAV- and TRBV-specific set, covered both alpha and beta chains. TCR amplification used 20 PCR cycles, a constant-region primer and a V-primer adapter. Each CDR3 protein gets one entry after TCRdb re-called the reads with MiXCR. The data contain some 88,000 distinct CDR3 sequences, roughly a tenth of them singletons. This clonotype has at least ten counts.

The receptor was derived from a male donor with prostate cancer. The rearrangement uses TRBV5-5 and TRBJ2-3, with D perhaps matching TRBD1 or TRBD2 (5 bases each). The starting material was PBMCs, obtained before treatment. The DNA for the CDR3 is TGTGCCAGCAGCAAACTACCACCGGGACCGACAGCAGATACGCAGTATTTT. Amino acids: CASSKLPPGPTADTQYF.